The clone carrying this T cell receptor (beta chain) was picked up one time. The antigen is undetermined. Genomic DNA constituted the template upon which TCR beta VDJ and CDR3 profiling was performed. TCRdb processed the reads anew with MiXCR; each CDR3 protein has one entry. The repertoire holds 400,000 to 450,000 distinct CDR3 sequences, with roughly 64% as singletons. This entry is derived from a study of CD8+CD57+ T cells in acquired aplastic anemia. Study-wide background: Quantities of DNA derived from sorted CD4+ and CD8+ cells averaged around 3 ug. On average, healthy donors gave some 9.8 million reads for CD4+ cells. Study conclusions and caveats: Patients showed no significant difference from controls in CD8+ Simpson's diversity. The number of CD8+ CDR3 sequences shared by patients and controls was 25 to 35.

V lost 5 bases and J 8 bases, leaving 12 bases between the germline ends. The V gene's germline CDR1 is SGHAT and CDR2 FQNNGV. The CDR3 covers 12 residues. J is TRBJ1-2 and V is TRBV11-2; possibly TRBD1 for D (6 bases). Source material: sorted CD4+, CD8+, or CD8+CD57+ T cells (not recorded which) from PBMCs. This receptor was obtained from a human donor in good health, serving as a control. CDR3 bases: TGTGCCAGCAGCACTCGAACAGGGGGCTACACCTTC. It codes for CASSTRTGGYTF.